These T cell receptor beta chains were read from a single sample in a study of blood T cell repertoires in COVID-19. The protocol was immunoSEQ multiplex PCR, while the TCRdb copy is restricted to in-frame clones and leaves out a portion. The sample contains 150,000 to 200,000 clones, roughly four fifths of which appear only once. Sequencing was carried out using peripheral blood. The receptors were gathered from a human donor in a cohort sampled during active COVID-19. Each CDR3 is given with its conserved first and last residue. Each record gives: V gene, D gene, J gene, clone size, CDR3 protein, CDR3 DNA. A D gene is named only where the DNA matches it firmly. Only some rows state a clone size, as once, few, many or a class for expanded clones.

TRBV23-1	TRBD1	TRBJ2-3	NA	CARDRGRTDTQYF	TGCGCCAGAGACAGGGGACGGACAGATACGCAGTATTTT
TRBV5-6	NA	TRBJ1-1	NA	CASRITQNTEAFF	TGTGCCAGCAGGATTACACAGAACACTGAAGCTTTCTTT
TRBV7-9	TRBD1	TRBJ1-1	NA	CASSKTGPREAFF	TGTGCCAGCAGCAAGACAGGGCCCCGTGAAGCTTTCTTT
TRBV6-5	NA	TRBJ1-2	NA	CASTARGPYGYTF	TGTGCCAGCACTGCTAGAGGCCCCTATGGCTACACCTTC
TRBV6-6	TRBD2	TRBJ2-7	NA	CASSPTPGLAGPSYEQYF	TGTGCCAGCAGTCCCACCCCGGGACTAGCGGGACCTTCCTACGAGCAGTACTTC
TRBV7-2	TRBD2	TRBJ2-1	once	CASSLLAGEQFF	TGTGCCAGCAGCTTACTAGCGGGAGAGCAGTTCTTC
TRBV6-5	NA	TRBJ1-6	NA	CASSRGTGPPLHF	TGTGCCAGCAGTCGGGGAACCGGGCCACCCCTCCACTTT
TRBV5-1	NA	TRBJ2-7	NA	CASSPEGRSNYEQYF	TGCGCCAGCAGCCCGGAGGGCAGGTCAAACTACGAGCAGTACTTC
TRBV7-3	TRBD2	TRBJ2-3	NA	CASSPGLAGVTDTQYF	TGTGCCAGCAGCCCCGGACTAGCGGGAGTGACCGATACGCAGTATTTT
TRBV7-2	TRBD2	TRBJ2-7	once	CASSPRAGTSGRPYEQYF	TGTGCCAGCAGCCCGAGAGCCGGGACTAGCGGGAGGCCCTACGAGCAGTACTTC
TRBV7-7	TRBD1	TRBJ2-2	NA	CASTPDRATGELFF	TGTGCTAGCACTCCCGACAGGGCCACCGGGGAGCTGTTTTTT
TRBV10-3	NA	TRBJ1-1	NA	CAISEPPAGDTEAFF	TGTGCCATCAGTGAGCCCCCAGCAGGGGACACTGAAGCTTTCTTT
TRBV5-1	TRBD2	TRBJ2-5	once	CASSLGTSGGGETQYF	TGCGCCAGCAGCCTCGGGACTAGCGGAGGGGGGGAGACCCAGTACTTC
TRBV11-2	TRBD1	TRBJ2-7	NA	CASSLDFGTVYEQYF	TGTGCCAGCAGCTTAGATTTTGGGACAGTCTACGAGCAGTACTTC
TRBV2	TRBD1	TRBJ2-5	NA	CASSGGTGYADQETQYF	TGTGCCAGCAGTGGAGGGACAGGGTACGCCGACCAAGAGACCCAGTACTTC
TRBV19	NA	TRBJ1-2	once	CATLSGGGGYGYTF	TGTGCCACGCTCTCGGGGGGCGGGGGCTATGGCTACACCTTC
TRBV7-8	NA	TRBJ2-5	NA	CASSLEARETQYF	TGTGCCAGCAGCTTGGAGGCGCGGGAGACCCAGTACTTC
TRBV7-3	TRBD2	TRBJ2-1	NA	CASSLGAGVYEQFF	TGTGCCAGCAGCTTAGGAGCGGGAGTCTATGAGCAGTTCTTC
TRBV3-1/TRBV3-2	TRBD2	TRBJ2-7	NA	CASSLRMGGSYEQYF	TGTGCCAGCAGCCTAAGAATGGGAGGGTCCTACGAGCAGTACTTC
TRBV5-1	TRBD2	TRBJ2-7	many	CASSQSGLTYEQYF	TGCGCCAGCAGCCAGTCGGGACTAACCTACGAGCAGTACTTC
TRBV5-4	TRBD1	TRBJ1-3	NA	CASSPALDRATGNTIYF	TGTGCCAGCAGCCCCGCCCTCGACAGGGCAACTGGAAACACCATATATTTT
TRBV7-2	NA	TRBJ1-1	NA	CASSLTASGRAFF	TGTGCCAGCAGCTTAACCGCCTCCGGTCGGGCTTTCTTT
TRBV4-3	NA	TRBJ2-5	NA	CASSQDRVVTQYF	TGCGCCAGCAGCCAAGACAGGGTGGTGACCCAGTACTTC
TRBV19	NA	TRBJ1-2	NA	CASSIFTLAGYTF	TGTGCCAGTAGTATATTCACGTTGGCCGGCTACACCTTC
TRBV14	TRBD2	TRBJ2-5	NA	CASSQDYGAGGLQETQYF	TGTGCCAGCAGCCAAGATTATGGAGCGGGGGGCTTACAAGAGACCCAGTACTTC
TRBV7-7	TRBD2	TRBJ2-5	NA	CASSLNPSGGAETQYF	TGTGCTAGCAGCTTAAACCCCAGCGGGGGGGCGGAGACCCAGTACTTC
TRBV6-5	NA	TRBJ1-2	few	CASSDSSYGYTF	TGTGCCAGCAGCGACAGTAGCTATGGCTACACCTTC
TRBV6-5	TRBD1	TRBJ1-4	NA	CASSYSGTVNEKLFF	TGTGCCAGCAGTTACTCGGGGACAGTGAATGAAAAACTGTTTTTT
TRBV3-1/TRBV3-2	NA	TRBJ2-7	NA	CASSQESGYEQYF	TGTGCCAGCAGCCAAGAATCGGGGTACGAGCAGTACTTC
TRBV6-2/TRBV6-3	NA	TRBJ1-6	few	CASSYPQGSTKDSPLHF	TGTGCCAGCAGTTACCCGCAAGGGAGTACGAAAGATTCACCCCTCCACTTT
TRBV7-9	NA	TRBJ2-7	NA	CASSQDSVEQYF	TGTGCCAGCAGCCAAGATAGCGTCGAGCAGTACTTC
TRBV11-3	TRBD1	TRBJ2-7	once	CASSLGFGQGQPEQYF	TGTGCCAGCAGCTTAGGGTTCGGACAGGGGCAACCCGAGCAGTACTTC
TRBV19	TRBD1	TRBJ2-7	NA	CASSMGDSPYEQYF	TGTGCCAGTAGTATGGGGGACAGCCCCTACGAGCAGTACTTC
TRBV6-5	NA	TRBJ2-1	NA	CASSLIPSYNEQFF	TGTGCCAGCAGTTTAATCCCTTCGTACAATGAGCAGTTCTTC
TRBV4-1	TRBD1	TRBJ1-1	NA	CASSQAPGTVFMNTEAFF	TGCGCCAGCAGCCAAGCGCCCGGGACAGTCTTCATGAACACTGAAGCTTTCTTT
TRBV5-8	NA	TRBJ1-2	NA	CASSPRGLYGYTF	TGTGCCAGCAGCCCAAGGGGCCTCTATGGCTACACCTTC
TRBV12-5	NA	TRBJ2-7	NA	CASGLVEHNYEQYF	TGTGCTAGTGGTTTGGTAGAACATAACTACGAGCAGTACTTC
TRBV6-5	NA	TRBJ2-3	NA	CASSFQAGADTQYF	TGTGCCAGCAGTTTTCAGGCAGGTGCAGATACGCAGTATTTT
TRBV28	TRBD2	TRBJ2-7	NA	CASSLGSGRDEQYF	TGTGCCAGCAGTTTGGGTAGCGGGAGAGACGAGCAGTACTTC
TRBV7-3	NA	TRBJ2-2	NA	CASSPGGGELFF	TGTGCCAGCAGCCCCGGGGGCGGGGAGCTGTTTTTT
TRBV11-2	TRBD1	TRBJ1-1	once	CASSLVKTGGLFTEAFF	TGTGCCAGCAGCTTAGTCAAGACAGGGGGCCTTTTCACTGAAGCTTTCTTT
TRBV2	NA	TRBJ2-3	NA	CASSEDNYETDTQYF	TGTGCCAGCAGTGAGGATAACTATGAGACAGATACGCAGTATTTT
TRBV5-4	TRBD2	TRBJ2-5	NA	CASSPGLAQETQYF	TGTGCCAGCAGCCCGGGACTAGCGCAAGAGACCCAGTACTTC
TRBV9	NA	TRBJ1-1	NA	CASSAGWDTEAFF	TGTGCCAGCAGCGCCGGGTGGGACACTGAAGCTTTCTTT
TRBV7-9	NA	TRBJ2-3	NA	CASSTSSPTDTQYF	TGTGCCAGCAGTACTAGCAGTCCCACAGATACGCAGTATTTT
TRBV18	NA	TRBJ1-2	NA	CASSPAGDLNYGYTF	TGTGCCAGCTCACCAGCAGGGGACCTTAACTATGGCTACACCTTC
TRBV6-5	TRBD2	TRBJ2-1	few	CASSSGLAGGYNEQFF	TGTGCCAGCAGTTCAGGACTAGCGGGAGGATACAATGAGCAGTTCTTC
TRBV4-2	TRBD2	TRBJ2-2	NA	CASSQEVLAGATGELFF	TGTGCCAGCAGCCAAGAGGTACTAGCGGGCGCCACCGGGGAGCTGTTTTTT
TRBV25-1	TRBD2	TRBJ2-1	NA	CASSEPSGRAWEQFF	TGTGCCAGCAGTGAACCCAGCGGGAGGGCCTGGGAGCAGTTCTTC
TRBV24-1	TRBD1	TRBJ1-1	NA	CATSDPGQGERSGTEAFF	TGTGCCACCAGTGACCCGGGACAGGGAGAGAGGTCGGGCACTGAAGCTTTCTTT
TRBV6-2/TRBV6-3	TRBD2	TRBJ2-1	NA	CASSYWRLAGASYNEQFF	TGTGCCAGCAGTTACTGGCGGCTAGCGGGTGCCTCCTACAATGAGCAGTTCTTC
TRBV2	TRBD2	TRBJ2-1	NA	CVTSREGNNEQFF	TGTGTCACCTCGCGGGAGGGTAACAATGAGCAGTTCTTC
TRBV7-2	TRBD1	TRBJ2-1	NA	CASSLEAPGQAYNEQFF	TGTGCCAGCAGCTTAGAGGCCCCGGGACAGGCCTACAATGAGCAGTTCTTC
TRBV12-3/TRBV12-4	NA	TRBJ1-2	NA	CATTPGFGYTF	TGTGCCACCACCCCAGGGTTCGGCTACACCTTC
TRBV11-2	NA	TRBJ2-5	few	CASSFTTGETQYF	TGTGCCAGCAGCTTCACGACGGGAGAGACCCAGTACTTC
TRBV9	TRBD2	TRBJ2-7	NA	CASSVGSSGVTYEQYF	TGTGCCAGCAGCGTAGGCTCGAGCGGGGTGACCTACGAGCAGTACTTC
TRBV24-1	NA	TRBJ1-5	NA	CATSDGNQPQHF	TGTGCCACCAGTGACGGCAATCAGCCCCAGCATTTT
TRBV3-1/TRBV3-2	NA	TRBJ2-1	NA	CASSQETKNYNEQFF	TGTGCCAGCAGCCAAGAGACTAAAAACTACAATGAGCAGTTCTTC
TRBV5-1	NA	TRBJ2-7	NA	CASSLAPGSDEQYF	TGCGCCAGCAGCTTGGCCCCAGGGTCCGACGAGCAGTACTTC
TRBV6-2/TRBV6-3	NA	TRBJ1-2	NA	CASSYDGGYGYTF	TGTGCCAGCAGTTACGATGGAGGTTACGGCTACACCTTC